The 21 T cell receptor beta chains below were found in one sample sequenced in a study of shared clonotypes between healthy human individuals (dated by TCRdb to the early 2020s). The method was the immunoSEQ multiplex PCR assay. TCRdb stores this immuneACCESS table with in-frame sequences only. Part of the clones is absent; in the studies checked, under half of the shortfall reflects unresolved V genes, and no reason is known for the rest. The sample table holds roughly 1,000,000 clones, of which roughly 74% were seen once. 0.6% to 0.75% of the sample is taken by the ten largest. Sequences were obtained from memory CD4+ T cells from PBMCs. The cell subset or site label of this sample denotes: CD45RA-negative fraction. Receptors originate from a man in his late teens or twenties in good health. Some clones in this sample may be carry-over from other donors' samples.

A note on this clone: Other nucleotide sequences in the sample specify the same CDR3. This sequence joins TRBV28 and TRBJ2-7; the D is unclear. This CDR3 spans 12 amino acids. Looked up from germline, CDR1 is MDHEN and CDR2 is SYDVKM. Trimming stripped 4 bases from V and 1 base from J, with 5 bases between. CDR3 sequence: CASSSSSYEQYF. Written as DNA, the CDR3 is TGTGCCAGCAGTTCCAGTTCCTACGAGCAGTACTTC. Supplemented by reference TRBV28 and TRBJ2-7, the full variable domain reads DVKVTQSSRYLVKRTGEKVFLECVQDMDHENMFWYRQDPGLGLRLIYFSYDVKMKEKGDIPEGYSVSREKKERFSLILESASTNQTSMYLCASSSSSYEQYFGPGTRLTVT.

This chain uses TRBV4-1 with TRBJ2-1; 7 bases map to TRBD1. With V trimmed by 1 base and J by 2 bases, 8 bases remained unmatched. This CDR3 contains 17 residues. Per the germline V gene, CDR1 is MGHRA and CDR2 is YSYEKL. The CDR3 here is CASSQGGKGGAYNEQFF. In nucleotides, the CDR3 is TGCGCCAGCAGCCAAGGCGGAAAAGGGGGCGCCTACAATGAGCAGTTCTTC.

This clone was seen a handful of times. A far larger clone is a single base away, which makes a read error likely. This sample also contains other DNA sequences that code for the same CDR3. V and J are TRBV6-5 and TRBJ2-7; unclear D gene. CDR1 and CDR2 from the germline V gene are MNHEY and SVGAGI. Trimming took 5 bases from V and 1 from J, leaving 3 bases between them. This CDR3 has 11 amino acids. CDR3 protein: CASSNSYEQYF. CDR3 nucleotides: TGTGCCAGCAGTAATTCCTACGAGCAGTACTTC.

The CDR3 region is CASSSAQGVGEAFF. CDR3 DNA: TGCGCCAGCAGCTCCGCACAGGGAGTTGGCGAAGCTTTCTTT. The chain uses TRBV5-1 and TRBJ1-1; D might be TRBD1 (6 bases). This CDR3 has 14 amino acids. CDR1 SGHRS and CDR2 YFSETQ come from the germline V gene. The V gene lost 3 bases and the J gene lost 8 bases, with 17 bases spanning the gap.

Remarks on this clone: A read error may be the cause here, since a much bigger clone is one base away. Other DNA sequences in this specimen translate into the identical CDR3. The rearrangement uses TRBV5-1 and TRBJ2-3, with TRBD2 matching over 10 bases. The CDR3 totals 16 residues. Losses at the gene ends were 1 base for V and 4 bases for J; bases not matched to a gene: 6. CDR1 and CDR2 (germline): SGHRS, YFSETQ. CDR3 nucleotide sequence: TGCGCCAGCAGCTTGCCTAGCGGGAGCCTATCAGATACGCAGTATTTT. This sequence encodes CASSLPSGSLSDTQYF.

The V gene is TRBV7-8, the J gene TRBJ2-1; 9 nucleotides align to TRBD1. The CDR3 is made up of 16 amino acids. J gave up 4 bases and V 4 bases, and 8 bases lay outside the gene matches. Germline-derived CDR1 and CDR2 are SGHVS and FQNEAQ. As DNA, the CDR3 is TGTGCCAGCAGCTCTATGAGGGGACAGGGATACAATGAGCAGTTCTTC. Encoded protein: CASSSMRGQGYNEQFF.

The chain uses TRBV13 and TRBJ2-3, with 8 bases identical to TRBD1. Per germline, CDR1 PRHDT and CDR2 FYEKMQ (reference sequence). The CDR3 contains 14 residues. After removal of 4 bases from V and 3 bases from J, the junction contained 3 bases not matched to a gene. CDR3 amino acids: CASSSTGGTDTQYF. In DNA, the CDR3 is TGTGCCAGCAGCTCCACAGGGGGAACAGATACGCAGTATTTT.

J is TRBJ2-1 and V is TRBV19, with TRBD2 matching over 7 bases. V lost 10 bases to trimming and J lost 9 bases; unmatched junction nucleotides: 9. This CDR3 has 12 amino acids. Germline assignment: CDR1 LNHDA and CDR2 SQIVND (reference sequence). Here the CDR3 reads CATKRGLIEQFF. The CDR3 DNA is TGTGCCACCAAGCGGGGTCTTATTGAGCAGTTCTTC.

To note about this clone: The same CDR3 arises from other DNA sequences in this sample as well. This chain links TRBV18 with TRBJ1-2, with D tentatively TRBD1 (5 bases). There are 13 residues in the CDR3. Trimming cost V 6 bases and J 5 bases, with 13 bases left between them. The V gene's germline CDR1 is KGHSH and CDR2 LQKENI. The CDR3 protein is CASSPGTEYGYTF. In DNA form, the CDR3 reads TGTGCCAGCTCGCCCGGGACGGAATATGGCTACACCTTC.

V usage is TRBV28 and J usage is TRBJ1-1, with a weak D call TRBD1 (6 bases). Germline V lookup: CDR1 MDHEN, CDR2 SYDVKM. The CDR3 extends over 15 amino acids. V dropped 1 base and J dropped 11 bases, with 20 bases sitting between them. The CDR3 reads CASSLLSGGDFSAFF. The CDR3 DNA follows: TGTGCCAGCAGTTTATTGTCCGGGGGCGATTTTAGCGCTTTCTTT.

The DNA of the CDR3 is TGTGCCAGCAGCCTCGGGGGGGGCGCGGTTAAGACCCAGTACTTC. This translates into CASSLGGGAVKTQYF. This chain links TRBV28 with TRBJ2-5; 8 bases map to TRBD2. This CDR3 has 15 residues. V was pared by 6 bases and J by 6 bases, with 12 bases of the junction left unmatched. Germline V gene sequence: CDR1 MDHEN, CDR2 SYDVKM.

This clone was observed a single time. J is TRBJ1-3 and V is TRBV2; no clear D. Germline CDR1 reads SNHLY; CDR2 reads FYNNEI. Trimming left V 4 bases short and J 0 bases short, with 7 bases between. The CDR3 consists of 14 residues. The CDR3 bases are TGTGCCAGCAGTGGAGGGAACTCTGGAAACACCATATATTTT. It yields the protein CASSGGNSGNTIYF.

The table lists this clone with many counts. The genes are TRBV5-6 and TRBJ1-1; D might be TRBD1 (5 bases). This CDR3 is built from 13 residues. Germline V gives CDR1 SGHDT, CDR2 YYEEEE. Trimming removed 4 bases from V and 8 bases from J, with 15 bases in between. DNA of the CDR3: TGTGCCAGCAGCCCAGGGCAACGATCGGAAGCTTTCTTT. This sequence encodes CASSPGQRSEAFF.

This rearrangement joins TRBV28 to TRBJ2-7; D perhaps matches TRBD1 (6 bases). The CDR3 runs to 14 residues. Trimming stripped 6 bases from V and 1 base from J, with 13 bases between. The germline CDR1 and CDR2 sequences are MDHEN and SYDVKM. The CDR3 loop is CASSPPDRSYEQYF. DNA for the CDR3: TGTGCCAGCAGCCCTCCGGACAGATCCTACGAGCAGTACTTC.

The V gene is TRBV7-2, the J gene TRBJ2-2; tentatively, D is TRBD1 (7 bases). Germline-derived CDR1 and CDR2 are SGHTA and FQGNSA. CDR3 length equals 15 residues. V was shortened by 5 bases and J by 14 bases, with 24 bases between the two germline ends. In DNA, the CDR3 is TGTGCCAGCAGCGCCAGGCAGGGGGGAAAAAGTAGACTGTTTTTT. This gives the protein CASSARQGGKSRLFF.

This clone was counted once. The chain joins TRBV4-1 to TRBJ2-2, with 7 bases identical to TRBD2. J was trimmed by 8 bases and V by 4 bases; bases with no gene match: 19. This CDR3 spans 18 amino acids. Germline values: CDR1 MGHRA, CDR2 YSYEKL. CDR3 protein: CASSLSLSSPSGTGELFF. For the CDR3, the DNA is TGCGCCAGCAGCCTAAGCTTAAGTAGTCCCAGCGGGACGGGGGAGCTGTTTTTT.

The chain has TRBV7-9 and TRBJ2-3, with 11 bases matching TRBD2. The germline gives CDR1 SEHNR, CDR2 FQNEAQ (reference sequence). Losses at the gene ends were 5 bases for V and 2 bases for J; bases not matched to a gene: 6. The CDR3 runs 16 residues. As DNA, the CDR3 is TGTGCCAGCAGCCGAACTAGCGGGAGAATCACAGATACGCAGTATTTT. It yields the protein CASSRTSGRITDTQYF.

The DNA for the CDR3 is TGTGCCAGCAGCTTAGGTGCTAGCGGGAGATGGGATGAGCAGTTCTTC. Protein: CASSLGASGRWDEQFF. V usage is TRBV7-9 and J usage is TRBJ2-1; 10 nucleotides match TRBD2. This CDR3 is 16 amino acids long. V trimming: 1 base; J trimming: 8 bases; junction bases outside the gene matches: 8. CDR1 and CDR2 from the germline V gene are SEHNR and FQNEAQ (reference sequence).

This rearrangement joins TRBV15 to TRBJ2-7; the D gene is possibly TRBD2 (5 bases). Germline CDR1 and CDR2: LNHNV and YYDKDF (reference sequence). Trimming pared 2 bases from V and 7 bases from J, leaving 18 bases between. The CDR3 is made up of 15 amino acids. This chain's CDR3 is CATSRTKEVGTEQYF. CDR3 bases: TGTGCCACCAGCAGAACTAAGGAGGTTGGAACGGAGCAGTACTTC.

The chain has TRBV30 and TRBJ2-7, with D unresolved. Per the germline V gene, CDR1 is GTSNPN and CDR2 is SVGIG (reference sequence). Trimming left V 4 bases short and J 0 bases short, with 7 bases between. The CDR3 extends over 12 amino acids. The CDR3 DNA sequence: TGTGCCTGGACTCACAGCTCCTACGAGCAGTACTTC. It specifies CAWTHSSYEQYF.

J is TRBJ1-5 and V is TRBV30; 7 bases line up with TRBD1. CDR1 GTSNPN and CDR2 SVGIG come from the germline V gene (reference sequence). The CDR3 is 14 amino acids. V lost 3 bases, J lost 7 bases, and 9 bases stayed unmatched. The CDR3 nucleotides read TGTGCCTGGAGCGAGGGACAGCCGGGGCAGCCCCAGCATTTT. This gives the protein CAWSEGQPGQPQHF. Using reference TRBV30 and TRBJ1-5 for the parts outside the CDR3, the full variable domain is SQTIHQWPATLVQPVGSPLSLECTVEGTSNPNLYWYRQAAGRGLQLLFYSVGIGQISSEVPQNLSASRPQDRQFILSSKKLLLSDSGFYLCAWSEGQPGQPQHFGDGTRLSIL.